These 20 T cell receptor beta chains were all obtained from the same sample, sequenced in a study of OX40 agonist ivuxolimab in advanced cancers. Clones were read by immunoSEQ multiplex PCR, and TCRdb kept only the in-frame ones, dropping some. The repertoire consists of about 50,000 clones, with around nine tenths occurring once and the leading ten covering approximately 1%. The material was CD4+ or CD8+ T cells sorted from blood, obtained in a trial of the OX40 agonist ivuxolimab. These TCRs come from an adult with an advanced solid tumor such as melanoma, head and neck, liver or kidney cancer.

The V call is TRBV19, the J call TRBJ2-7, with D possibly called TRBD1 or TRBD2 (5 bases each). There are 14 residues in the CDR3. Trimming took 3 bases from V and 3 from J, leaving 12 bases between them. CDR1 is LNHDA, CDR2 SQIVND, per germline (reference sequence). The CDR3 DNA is TGTGCCAGTAGTATGGGGACCGATGGCTACGAGCAGTACTTC. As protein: CASSMGTDGYEQYF.

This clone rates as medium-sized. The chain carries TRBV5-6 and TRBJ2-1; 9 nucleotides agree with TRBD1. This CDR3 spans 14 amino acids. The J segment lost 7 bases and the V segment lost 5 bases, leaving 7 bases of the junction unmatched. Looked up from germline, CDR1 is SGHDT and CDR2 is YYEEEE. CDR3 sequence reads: CASSEQGAGNEQFF. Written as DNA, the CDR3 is TGTGCCAGCAGTGAACAGGGGGCGGGTAATGAGCAGTTCTTC.

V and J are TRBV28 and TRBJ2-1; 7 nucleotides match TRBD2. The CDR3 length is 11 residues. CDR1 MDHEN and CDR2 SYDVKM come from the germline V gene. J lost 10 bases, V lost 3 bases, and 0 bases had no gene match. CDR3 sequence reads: CASSLGGEQFF. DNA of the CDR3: TGTGCCAGCAGTTTGGGAGGGGAGCAGTTCTTC. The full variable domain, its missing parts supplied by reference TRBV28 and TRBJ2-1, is DVKVTQSSRYLVKRTGEKVFLECVQDMDHENMFWYRQDPGLGLRLIYFSYDVKMKEKGDIPEGYSVSREKKERFSLILESASTNQTSMYLCASSLGGEQFFGPGTRLTVL.

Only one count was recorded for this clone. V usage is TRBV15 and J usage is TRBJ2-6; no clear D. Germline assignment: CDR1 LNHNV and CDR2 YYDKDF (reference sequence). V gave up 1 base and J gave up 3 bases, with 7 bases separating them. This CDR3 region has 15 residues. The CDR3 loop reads CATSRVTGGANVLTF. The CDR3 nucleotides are TGTGCCACCAGCAGAGTGACTGGTGGGGCCAACGTCCTGACTTTC.

As DNA, the CDR3 is TGTGCCTGGAGTGCCAAGACTAGCATGGTAGATACGCAGTATTTT. Residues: CAWSAKTSMVDTQYF. The chain links TRBV30 to TRBJ2-3; 7 bases match TRBD2. Trimming took 1 base from V and 5 from J; bases not matched to a gene: 9. The germline CDR1 and CDR2 sequences are GTSNPN and SVGIG (reference sequence). CDR3 size: 15 residues.

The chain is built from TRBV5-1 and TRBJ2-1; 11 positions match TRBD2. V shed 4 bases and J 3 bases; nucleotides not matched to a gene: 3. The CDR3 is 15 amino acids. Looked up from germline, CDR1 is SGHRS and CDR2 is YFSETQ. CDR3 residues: CASSRGLAVYNEQFF. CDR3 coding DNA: TGCGCCAGCAGCCGGGGACTAGCGGTCTACAATGAGCAGTTCTTC.

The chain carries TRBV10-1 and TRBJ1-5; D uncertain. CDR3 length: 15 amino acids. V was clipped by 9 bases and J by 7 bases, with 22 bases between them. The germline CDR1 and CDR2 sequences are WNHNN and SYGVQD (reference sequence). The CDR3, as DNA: TGCGCCAGAGCAGGTAGCGTGGGGTTGTGGCAGCCCCAGCATTTT. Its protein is CARAGSVGLWQPQHF.

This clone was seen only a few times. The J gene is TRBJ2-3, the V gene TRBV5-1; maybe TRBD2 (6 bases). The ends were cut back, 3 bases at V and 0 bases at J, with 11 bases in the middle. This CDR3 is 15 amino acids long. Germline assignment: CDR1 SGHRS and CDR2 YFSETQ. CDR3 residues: CASSSEGYSTDTQYF. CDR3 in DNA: TGCGCCAGCAGCTCGGAGGGATATAGCACAGATACGCAGTATTTT.

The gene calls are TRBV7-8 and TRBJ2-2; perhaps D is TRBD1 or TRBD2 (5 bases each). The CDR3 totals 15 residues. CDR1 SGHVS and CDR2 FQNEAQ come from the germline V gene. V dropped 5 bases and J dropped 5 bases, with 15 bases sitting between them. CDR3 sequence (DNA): TGTGCCAGCAGCGGGGCCCGGTGGAGGACCGGGGAGCTGTTTTTT. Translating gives CASSGARWRTGELFF.

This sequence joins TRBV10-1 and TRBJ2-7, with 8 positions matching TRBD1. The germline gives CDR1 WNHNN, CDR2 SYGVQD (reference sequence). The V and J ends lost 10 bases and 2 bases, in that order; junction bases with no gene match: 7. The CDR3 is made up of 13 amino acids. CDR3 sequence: CATNPDRAYEQYF. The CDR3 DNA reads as TGCGCCACCAACCCGGACAGGGCCTACGAGCAGTACTTC.

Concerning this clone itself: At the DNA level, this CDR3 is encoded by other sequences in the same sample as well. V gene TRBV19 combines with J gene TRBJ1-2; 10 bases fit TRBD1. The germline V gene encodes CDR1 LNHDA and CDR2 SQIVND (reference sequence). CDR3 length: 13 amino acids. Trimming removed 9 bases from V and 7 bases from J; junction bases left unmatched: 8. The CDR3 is CASRGTGVGGYTF. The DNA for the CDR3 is TGTGCCAGCCGCGGGACAGGGGTTGGTGGCTACACCTTC.

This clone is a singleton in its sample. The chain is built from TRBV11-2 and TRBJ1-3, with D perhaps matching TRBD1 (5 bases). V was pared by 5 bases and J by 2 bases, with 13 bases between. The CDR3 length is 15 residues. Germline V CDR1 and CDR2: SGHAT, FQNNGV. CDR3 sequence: CASSPPGMPGNTIYF. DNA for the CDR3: TGTGCCAGCAGCCCCCCAGGGATGCCTGGAAACACCATATATTTT. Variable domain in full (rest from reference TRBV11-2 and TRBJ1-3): EAGVAQSPRYKIIEKRQSVAFWCNPISGHATLYWYQQILGQGPKLLIQFQNNGVVDDSQLPKDRFSAERLKGVDSTLKIQPAKLEDSAVYLCASSPPGMPGNTIYFGEGSWLTVV.

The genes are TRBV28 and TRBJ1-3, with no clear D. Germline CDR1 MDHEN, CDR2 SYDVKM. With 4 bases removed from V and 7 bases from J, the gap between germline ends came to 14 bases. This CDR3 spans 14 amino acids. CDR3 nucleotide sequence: TGTGCCAGCAGTTCTGCCATGGCTCGGAACACCATATATTTT. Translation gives CASSSAMARNTIYF.

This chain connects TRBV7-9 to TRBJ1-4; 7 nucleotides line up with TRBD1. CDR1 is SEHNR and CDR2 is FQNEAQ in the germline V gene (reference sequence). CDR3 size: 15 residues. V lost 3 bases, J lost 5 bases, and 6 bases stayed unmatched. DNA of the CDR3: TGTGCCAGCAGCTTTCCGGGCAGGGGGAATGAAAAACTGTTTTTT. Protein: CASSFPGRGNEKLFF.

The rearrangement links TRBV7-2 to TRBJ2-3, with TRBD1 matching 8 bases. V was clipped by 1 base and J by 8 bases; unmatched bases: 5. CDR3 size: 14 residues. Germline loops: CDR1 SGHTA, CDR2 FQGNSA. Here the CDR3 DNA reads TGTGCCAGCAGCTTAGGCCAGACAGGGGTTACGCAGTATTTT. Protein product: CASSLGQTGVTQYF.

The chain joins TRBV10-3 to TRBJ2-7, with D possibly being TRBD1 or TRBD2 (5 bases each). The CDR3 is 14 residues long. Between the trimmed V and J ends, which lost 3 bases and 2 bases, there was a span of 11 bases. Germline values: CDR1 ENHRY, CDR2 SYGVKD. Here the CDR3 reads CAISERDGPYEQYF. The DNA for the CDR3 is TGTGCCATCAGTGAAAGGGACGGCCCCTACGAGCAGTACTTC.

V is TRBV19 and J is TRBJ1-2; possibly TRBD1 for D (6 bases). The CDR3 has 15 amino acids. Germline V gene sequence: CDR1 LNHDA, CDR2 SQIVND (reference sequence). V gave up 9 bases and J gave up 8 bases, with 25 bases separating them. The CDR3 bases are TGTGCCAGCCGTCCAAGGGGGGCAGAACAGGGAGGCTACACCTTC. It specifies CASRPRGAEQGGYTF.

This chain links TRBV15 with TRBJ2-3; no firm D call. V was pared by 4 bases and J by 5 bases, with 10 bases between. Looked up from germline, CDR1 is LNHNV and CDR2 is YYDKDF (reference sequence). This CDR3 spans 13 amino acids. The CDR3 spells CATSTTERDTQYF. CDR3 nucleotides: TGTGCCACCAGCACGACGGAGAGAGATACGCAGTATTTT. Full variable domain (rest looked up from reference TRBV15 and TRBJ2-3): DAMVIQNPRYQVTQFGKPVTLSCSQTLNHNVMYWYQQKSSQAPKLLFHYYDKDFNNEADTPDNFQSRRPNTSFCFLDIRSPGLGDTAMYLCATSTTERDTQYFGPGTRLTVL.

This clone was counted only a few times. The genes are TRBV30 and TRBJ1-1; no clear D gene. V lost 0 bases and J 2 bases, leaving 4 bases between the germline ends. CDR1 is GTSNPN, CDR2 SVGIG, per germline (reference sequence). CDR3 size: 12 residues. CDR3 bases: TGTGCCTGGAGTGTACCTAACACTGAAGCTTTCTTT. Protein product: CAWSVPNTEAFF.

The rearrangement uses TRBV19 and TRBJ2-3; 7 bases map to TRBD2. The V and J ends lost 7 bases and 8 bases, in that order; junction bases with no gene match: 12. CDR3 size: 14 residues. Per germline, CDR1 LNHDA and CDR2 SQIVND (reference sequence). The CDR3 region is CASTVNGPGGTQYF. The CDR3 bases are TGTGCCAGTACTGTCAACGGGCCGGGGGGTACGCAGTATTTT. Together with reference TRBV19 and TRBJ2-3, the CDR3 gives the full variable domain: DGGITQSPKYLFRKEGQNVTLSCEQNLNHDAMYWYRQDPGQGLRLIYYSQIVNDFQKGDIAEGYSVSREKKESFPLTVTSAQKNPTAFYLCASTVNGPGGTQYFGPGTRLTVL.